These 2 T cell receptor beta chains were all obtained from the same sample, sequenced in a study of CD8+ T cells in alopecia areata (dated by TCRdb to 2016 to 2018). The sample's time point label, decoded: about 4 weeks on oral tofacitinib. Reading the label with the study, this specimen's treatment or condition is: oral pan-JAK inhibitor, 5-10 mg twice daily. The method was the immunoSEQ multiplex PCR assay. RNA was extracted from all samples and reverse transcribed into cDNA, which served as template for TCR sequencing. This immuneACCESS table, as held by TCRdb, lists in-frame sequences with V and J called but not all clones. Of the missing ones, under half trace to an unresolved V gene in checked studies; the others have no known cause. The sample includes about 42,000 clones, with about 71% observed a single time. In total, the top ten clones hold about a fifth of the sample. The sequencing here drew on CD8+ T cells sorted from blood, taken at week 4, from a patient treated with tofacitinib. The receptor source for this set is a human donor with alopecia areata.

The CDR3 loop is CASSLRGYEQYF. As DNA, the CDR3 is TGTGCCAGCAGTCTCAGAGGCTACGAGCAGTACTTC. The chain carries TRBV6-5 and TRBJ2-7; unclear D gene. The CDR3 runs 12 residues. Trimming pared 5 bases from V and 3 bases from J, leaving 8 bases between. Germline CDR1 MNHEY, CDR2 SVGAGI.

The CDR3 DNA sequence: TGTGCCAGCAGAGAGTTCTCTGGGGCCAACGTCCTGACTTTC. This translates into CASREFSGANVLTF. V is TRBV6-5 and J is TRBJ2-6; no reliable D call. The CDR3 spans 14 residues. The germline V and J ends were trimmed by 6 bases and 0 bases, with 6 bases remaining between them. Germline-derived CDR1 and CDR2 are MNHEY and SVGAGI.